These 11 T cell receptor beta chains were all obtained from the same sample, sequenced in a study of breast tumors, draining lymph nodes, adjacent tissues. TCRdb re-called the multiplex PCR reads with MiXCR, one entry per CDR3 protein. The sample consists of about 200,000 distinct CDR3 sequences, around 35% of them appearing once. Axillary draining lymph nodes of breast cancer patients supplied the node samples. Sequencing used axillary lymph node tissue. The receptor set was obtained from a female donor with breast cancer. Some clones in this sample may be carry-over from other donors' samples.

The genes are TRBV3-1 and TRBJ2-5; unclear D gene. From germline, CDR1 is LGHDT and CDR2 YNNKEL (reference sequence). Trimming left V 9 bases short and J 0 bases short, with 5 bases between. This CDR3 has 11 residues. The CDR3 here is CASEYQETQYF. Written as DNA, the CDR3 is TGTGCCAGTGAGTACCAAGAGACCCAGTACTTC.

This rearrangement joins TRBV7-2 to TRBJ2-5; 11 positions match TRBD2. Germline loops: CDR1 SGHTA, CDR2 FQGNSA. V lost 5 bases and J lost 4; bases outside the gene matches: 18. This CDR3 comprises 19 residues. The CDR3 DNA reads TGTGCCAGCAGCCACAAGCGCCCCCTTAGCGGGGGGGCGGGAGAGACCCAGTACTTC. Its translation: CASSHKRPLSGGAGETQYF.

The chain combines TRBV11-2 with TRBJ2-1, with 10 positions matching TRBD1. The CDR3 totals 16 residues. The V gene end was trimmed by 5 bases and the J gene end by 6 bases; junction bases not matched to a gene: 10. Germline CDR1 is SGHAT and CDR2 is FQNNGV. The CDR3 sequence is CASSPRTGGVRNEQFF. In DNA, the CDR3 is TGTGCCAGCAGCCCTCGGACAGGGGGGGTGCGCAATGAGCAGTTCTTC.

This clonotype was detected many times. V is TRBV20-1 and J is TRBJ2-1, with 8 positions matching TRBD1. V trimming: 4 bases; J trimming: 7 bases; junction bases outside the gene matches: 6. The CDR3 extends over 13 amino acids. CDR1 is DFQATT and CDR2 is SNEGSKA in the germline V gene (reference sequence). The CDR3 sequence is CSATLDRVNEQFF. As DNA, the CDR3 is TGCAGTGCTACTTTGGACAGGGTGAATGAGCAGTTCTTC.

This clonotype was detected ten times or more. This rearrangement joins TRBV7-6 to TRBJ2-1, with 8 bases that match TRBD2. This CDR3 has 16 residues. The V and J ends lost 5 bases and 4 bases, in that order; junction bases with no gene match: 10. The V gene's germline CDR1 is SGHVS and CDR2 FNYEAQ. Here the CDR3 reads CASSVIGGGLYNEQFF. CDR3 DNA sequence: TGTGCCAGCAGCGTGATTGGCGGGGGGCTTTACAATGAGCAGTTCTTC.

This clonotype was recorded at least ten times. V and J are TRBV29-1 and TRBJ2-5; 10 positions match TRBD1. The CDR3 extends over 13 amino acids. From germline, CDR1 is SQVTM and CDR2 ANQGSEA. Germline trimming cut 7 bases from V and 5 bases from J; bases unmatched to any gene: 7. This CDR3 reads CSADKDRGETQYF. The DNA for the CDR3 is TGCAGCGCTGATAAGGACAGGGGGGAGACCCAGTACTTC.

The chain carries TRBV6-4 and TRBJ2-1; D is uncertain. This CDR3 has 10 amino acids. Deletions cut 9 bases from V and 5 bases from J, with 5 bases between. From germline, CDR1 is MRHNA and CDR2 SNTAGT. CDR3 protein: CAREHNEQFF. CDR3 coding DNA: TGTGCCAGGGAACACAATGAGCAGTTCTTC.

The CDR3 nucleotides are TGTGCCAGCAGCCTAGATGAGGGGGACGGCTCTCAGCCCCAGCATTTT. Translating gives CASSLDEGDGSQPQHF. The rearrangement joins TRBV7-2 to TRBJ1-5; D is perhaps TRBD1 (6 bases). Deletions cut 5 bases from V and 6 bases from J, with 20 bases between. CDR1 SGHTA and CDR2 FQGNSA come from the germline V gene. The CDR3 has 16 residues.

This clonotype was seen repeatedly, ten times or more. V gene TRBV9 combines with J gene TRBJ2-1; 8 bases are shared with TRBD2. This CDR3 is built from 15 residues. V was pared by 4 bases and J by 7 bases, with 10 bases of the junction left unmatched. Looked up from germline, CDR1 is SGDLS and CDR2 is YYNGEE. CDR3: CASSTQRGSWNEQFF. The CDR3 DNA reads TGTGCCAGCAGCACCCAGCGGGGGAGTTGGAATGAGCAGTTCTTC.

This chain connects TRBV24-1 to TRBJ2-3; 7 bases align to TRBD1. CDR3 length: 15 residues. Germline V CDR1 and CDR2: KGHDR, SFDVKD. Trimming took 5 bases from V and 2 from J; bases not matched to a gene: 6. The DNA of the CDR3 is TGTGCCACCAGTGGGGGACAGATCTTCACAGATACGCAGTATTTT. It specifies CATSGGQIFTDTQYF.

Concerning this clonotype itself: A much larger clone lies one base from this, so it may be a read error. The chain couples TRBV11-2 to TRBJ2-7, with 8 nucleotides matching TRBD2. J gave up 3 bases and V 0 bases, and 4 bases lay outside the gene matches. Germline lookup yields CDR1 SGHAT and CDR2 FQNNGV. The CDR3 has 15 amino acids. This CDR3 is CASSLELAALYEQYF. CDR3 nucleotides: TGTGCCAGCAGCTTAGAACTAGCGGCGCTCTACGAGCAGTACTTC.